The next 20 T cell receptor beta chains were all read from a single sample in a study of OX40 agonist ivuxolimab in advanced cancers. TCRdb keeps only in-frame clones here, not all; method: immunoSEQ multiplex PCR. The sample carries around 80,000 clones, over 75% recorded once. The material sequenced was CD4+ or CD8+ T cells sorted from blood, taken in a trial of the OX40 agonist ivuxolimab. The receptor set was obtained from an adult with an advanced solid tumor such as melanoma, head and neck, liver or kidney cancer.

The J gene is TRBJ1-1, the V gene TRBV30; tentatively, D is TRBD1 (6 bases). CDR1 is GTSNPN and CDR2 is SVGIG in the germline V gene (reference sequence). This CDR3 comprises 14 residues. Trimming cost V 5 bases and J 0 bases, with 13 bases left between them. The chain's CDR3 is CAWVERTVNTEAFF. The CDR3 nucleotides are TGTGCCTGGGTGGAAAGGACAGTGAACACTGAAGCTTTCTTT.

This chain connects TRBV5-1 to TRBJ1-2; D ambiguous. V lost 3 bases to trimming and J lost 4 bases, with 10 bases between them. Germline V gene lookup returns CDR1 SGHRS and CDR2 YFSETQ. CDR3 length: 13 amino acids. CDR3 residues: CASSSGLTYGYTF. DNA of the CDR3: TGCGCCAGCAGCTCCGGACTGACCTATGGCTACACCTTC.

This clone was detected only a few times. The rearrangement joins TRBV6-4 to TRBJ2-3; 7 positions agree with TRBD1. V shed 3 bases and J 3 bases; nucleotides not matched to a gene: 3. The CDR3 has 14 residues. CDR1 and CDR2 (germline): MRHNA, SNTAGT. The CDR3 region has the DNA TGTGCCAGCAGTGAGGGCAGGGGGACAGATACGCAGTATTTT. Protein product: CASSEGRGTDTQYF.

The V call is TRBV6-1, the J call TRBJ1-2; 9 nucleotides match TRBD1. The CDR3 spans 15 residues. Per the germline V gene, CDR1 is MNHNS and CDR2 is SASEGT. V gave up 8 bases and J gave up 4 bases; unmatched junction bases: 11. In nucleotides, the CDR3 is TGTGCCAGCGCCGTAACCGGGACAGGGACCTATGGCTACACCTTC. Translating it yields CASAVTGTGTYGYTF.

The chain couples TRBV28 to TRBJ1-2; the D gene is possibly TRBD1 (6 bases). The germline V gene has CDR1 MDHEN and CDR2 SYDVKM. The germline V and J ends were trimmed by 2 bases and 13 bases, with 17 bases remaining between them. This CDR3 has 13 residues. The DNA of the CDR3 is TGTGCCAGCAGTTTACAATACAGGGTGAGGACCACCTTC. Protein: CASSLQYRVRTTF.

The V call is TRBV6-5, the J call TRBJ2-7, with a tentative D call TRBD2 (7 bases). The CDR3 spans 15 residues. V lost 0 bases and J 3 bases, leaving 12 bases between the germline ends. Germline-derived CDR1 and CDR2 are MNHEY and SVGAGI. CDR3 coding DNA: TGTGCCAGCAGTTACTCCGGGGAGGGGGTCTACGAGCAGTACTTC. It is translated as CASSYSGEGVYEQYF.

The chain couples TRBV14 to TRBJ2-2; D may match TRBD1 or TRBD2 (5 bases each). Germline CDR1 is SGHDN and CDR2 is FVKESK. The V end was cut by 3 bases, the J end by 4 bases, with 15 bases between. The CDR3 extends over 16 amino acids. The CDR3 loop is CASSQIERGPTGELFF. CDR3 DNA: TGTGCCAGCAGCCAGATTGAGAGGGGCCCCACCGGGGAGCTGTTTTTT.

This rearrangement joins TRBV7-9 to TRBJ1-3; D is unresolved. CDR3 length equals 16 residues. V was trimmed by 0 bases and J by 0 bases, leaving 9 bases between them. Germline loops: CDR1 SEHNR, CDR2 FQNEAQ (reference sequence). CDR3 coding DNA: TGTGCCAGCAGCTTAGCGGTCAGCTACTCTGGAAACACCATATATTTT. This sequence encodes CASSLAVSYSGNTIYF.

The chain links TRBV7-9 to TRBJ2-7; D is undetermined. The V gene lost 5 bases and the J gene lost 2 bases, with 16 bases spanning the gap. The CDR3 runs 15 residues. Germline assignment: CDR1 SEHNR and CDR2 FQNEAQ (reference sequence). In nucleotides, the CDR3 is TGTGCCAGCAGCCCGAGTGGACGGCTTACCTACGAGCAGTACTTC. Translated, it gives CASSPSGRLTYEQYF. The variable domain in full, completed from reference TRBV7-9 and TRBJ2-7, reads DTGVSQNPRHKITKRGQNVTFRCDPISEHNRLYWYRQTLGQGPEFLTYFQNEAQLEKSRLLSDRFSAERPKGSFSTLEIQRTEQGDSAMYLCASSPSGRLTYEQYFGPGTRLTVT.

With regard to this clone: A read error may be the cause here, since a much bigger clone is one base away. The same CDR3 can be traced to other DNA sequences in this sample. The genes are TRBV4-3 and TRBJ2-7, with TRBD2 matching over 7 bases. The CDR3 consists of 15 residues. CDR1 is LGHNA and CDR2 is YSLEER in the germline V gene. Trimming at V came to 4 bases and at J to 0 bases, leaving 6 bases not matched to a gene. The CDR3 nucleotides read TGCGCCAGCAGCCCAGTAGGCGGGGGCTCCTACGAGCAGTACTTC. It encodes CASSPVGGGSYEQYF.

The CDR3 loop reads CASSVGLSPTGGQNMNGEAFF. DNA for the CDR3: TGTGCCAGCAGCGTAGGTCTGTCACCCACAGGTGGTCAGAACATGAATGGTGAAGCTTTCTTT. This chain joins TRBV9 and TRBJ1-1; D may be TRBD1 (5 bases). CDR3 length: 21 residues. Per the germline V gene, CDR1 is SGDLS and CDR2 is YYNGEE. V lost 0 bases and J lost 7, with 34 bases in between.

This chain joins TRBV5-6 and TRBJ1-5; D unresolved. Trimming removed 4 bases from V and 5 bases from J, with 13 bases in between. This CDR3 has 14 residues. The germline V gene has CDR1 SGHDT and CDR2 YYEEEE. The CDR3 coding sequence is TGTGCCAGCAGCCGTTTCGCGGGCTATCAGCCCCAGCATTTT. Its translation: CASSRFAGYQPQHF.

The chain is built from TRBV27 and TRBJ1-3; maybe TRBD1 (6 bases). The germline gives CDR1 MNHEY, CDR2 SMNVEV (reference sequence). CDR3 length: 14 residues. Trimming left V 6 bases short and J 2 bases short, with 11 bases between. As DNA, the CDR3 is TGTGCCAGCAGCGCCGGGGGGCCTGGAAACACCATATATTTT. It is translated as CASSAGGPGNTIYF.

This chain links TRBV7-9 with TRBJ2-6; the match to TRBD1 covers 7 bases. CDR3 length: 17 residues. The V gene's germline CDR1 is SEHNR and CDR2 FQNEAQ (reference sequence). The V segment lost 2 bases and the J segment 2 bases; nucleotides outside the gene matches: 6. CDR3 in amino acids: CASSLSPDRAGANVLTF. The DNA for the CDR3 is TGTGCCAGCAGCTTATCCCCAGACAGGGCTGGGGCCAACGTCCTGACTTTC.

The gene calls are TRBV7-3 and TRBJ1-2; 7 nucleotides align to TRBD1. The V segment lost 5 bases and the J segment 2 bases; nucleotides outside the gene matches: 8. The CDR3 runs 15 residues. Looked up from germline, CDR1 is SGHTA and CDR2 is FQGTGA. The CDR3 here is CASSPRQGANYGYTF. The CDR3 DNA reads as TGTGCCAGCAGCCCAAGACAGGGCGCCAACTATGGCTACACCTTC.

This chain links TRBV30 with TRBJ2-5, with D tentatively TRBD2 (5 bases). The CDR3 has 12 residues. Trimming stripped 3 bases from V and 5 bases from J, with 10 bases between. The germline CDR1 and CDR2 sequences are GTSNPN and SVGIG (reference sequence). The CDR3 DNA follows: TGTGCCTGGAGAGGACTTGGGGAGACCCAGTACTTC. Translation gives CAWRGLGETQYF.

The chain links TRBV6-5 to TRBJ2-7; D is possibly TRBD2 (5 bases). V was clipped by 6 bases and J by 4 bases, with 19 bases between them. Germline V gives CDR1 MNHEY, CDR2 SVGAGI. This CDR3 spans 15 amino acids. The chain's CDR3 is CASSPLDGLMYEQYF. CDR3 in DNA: TGTGCCAGCAGCCCACTGGACGGACTTATGTACGAGCAGTACTTC.

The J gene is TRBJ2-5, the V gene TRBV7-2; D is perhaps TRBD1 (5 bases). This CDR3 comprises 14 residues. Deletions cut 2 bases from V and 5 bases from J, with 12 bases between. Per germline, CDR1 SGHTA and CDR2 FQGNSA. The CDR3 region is CASSLQGGRETQYF. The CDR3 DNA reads TGTGCCAGCAGCTTACAGGGTGGTAGGGAGACCCAGTACTTC.

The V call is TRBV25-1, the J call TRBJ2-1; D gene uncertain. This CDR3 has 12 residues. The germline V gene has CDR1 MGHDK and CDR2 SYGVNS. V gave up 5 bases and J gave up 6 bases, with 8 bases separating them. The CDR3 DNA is TGTGCCAGCAGTCCGGGTACCAATGAGCAGTTCTTC. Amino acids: CASSPGTNEQFF.

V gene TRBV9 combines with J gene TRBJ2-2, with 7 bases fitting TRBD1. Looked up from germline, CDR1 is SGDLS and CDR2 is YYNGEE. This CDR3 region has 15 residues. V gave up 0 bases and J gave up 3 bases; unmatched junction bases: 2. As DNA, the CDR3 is TGTGCCAGCAGCGTAGTTCAGGGGGACACCGGGGAGCTGTTTTTT. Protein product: CASSVVQGDTGELFF.